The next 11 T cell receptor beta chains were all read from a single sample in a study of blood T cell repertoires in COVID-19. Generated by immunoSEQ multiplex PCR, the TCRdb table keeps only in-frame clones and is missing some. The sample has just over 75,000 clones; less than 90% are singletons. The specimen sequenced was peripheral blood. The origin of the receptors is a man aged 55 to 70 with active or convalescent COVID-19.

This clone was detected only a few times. The CDR3 here is CASSYQGHSNQPQHF. The CDR3 DNA is TGTGCCAGCAGTTATCAGGGACATAGCAATCAGCCCCAGCATTTT. J is TRBJ1-5 and V is TRBV6-6; the D gene is possibly TRBD1 (6 bases). CDR3 length equals 15 residues. The germline V gene has CDR1 MNHNY and CDR2 SVGAGI (reference sequence). With 3 bases removed from V and 0 bases from J, the gap between germline ends came to 9 bases.

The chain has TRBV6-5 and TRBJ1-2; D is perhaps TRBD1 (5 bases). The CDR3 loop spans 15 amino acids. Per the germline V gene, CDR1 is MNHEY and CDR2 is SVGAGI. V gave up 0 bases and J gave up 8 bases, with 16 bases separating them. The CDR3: CASSYSTGGSTGYTF. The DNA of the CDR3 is TGTGCCAGCAGTTACTCGACTGGGGGGAGTACAGGCTACACCTTC.

The CDR3 DNA reads as TGTGCCAGCAGGCCTTGGAGGGTGAACACTGAAGCTTTCTTT. Encoded protein: CASRPWRVNTEAFF. The J gene is TRBJ1-1, the V gene TRBV11-2; no reliable D call. The germline V gene has CDR1 SGHAT and CDR2 FQNNGV. The CDR3 is 14 amino acids. With 6 bases removed from V and 0 bases from J, the gap between germline ends came to 11 bases.

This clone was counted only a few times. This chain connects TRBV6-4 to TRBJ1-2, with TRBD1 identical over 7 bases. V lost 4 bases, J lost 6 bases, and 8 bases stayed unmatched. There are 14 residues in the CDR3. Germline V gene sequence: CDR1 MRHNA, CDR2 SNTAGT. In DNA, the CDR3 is TGTGCCAGCAGTGGACCGGGACAGAGCGATGGCTACACCTTC. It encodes CASSGPGQSDGYTF.

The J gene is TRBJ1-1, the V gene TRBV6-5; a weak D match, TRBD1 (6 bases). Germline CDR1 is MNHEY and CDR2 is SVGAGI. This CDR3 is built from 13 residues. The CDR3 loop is CATSRGVNTEAFF. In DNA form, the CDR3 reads TGTGCGACGAGCAGGGGAGTGAACACTGAAGCTTTCTTT.

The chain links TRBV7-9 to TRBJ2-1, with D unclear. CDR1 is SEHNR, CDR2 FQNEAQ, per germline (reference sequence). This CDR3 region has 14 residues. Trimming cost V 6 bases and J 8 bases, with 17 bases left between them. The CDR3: CASSPRPAADEQFF. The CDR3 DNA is TGTGCCAGCAGTCCTAGACCCGCGGCCGATGAGCAGTTCTTC.

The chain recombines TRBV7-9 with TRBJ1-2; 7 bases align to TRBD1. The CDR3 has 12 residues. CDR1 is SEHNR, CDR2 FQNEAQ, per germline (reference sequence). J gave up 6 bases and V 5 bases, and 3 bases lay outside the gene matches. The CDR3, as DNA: TGTGCCAGCAGCGTACAGGGGCATGGCTACACCTTC. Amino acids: CASSVQGHGYTF. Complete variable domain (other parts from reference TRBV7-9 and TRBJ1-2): DTGVSQNPRHKITKRGQNVTFRCDPISEHNRLYWYRQTLGQGPEFLTYFQNEAQLEKSRLLSDRFSAERPKGSFSTLEIQRTEQGDSAMYLCASSVQGHGYTFGSGTRLTVV.

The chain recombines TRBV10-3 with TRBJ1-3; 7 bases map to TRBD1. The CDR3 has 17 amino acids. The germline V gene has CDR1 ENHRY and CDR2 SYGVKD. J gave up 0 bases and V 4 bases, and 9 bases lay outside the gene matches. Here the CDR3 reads CAISGGQFFSSGNTIYF. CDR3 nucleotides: TGTGCCATCAGTGGGGGACAGTTCTTCAGCTCTGGAAACACCATATATTTT.

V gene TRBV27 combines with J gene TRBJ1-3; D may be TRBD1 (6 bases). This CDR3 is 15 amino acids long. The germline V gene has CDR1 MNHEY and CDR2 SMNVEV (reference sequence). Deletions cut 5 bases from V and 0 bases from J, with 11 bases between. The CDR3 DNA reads TGTGCCAGCAGTAGGGGGGGAAGCTCTGGAAACACCATATATTTT. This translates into CASSRGGSSGNTIYF.

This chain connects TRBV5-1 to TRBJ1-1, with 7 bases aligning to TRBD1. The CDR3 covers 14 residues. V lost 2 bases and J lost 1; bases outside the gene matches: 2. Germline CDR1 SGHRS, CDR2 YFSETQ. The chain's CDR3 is CASSFWDRNTEAFF. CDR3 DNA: TGCGCCAGCAGCTTCTGGGACAGGAACACTGAAGCTTTCTTT. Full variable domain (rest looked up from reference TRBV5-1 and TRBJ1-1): KAGVTQTPRYLIKTRGQQVTLSCSPISGHRSVSWYQQTPGQGLQFLFEYFSETQRNKGNFPGRFSGRQFSNSRSEMNVSTLELGDSALYLCASSFWDRNTEAFFGQGTRLTVV.

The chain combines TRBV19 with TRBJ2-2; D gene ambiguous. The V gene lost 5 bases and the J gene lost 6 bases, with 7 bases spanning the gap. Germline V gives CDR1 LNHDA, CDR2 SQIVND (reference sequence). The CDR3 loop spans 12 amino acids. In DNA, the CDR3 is TGTGCCAGTAGTCCGGGTGCCGGGGAGCTGTTTTTT. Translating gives CASSPGAGELFF.